These 8 T cell receptor beta chains were sequenced from one sample in a study of response to subunit inactivated influenza vaccine. MiXCR was run by TCRdb on the RT-PCR reads, yielding one entry per CDR3 protein. The sample lists about 480,000 distinct CDR3 sequences, 25% occurring once. This specimen was CD4+ T cells sorted from PBMCs, taken 4 to 6 days after vaccination. The receptors were gathered from a man aged 45-65 years who received an inactivated influenza vaccine.

The rearrangement joins TRBV5-5 to TRBJ2-1, with TRBD2 as a possible D gene (5 bases). Deletions cut 1 base from V and 0 bases from J, with 11 bases between. The CDR3 runs 16 residues. Germline V lookup: CDR1 SGHKS, CDR2 YYEKEE (reference sequence). The CDR3 nucleotides read TGTGCCAGCAGCTTGAATAGCGCCAGCTCCTACAATGAGCAGTTCTTC. Protein product: CASSLNSASSYNEQFF.

The table lists this clonotype with many counts. This chain connects TRBV7-8 to TRBJ1-5; D gene ambiguous. Trimming shortened V by 5 bases and J by 0 bases, and 17 bases separated the two germline ends. CDR1 SGHVS and CDR2 FQNEAQ come from the germline V gene. The CDR3 has 17 residues. In DNA, the CDR3 is TGTGCCAGCAGCCTACCACGACGGCTAAATAGCAATCAGCCCCAGCATTTT. Protein product: CASSLPRRLNSNQPQHF.

This clonotype was seen a handful of times. The chain combines TRBV4-3 with TRBJ2-2, with D perhaps assigned TRBD1 or TRBD2 (5 bases each). Germline assignment: CDR1 LGHNA and CDR2 YSLEER. The CDR3 runs to 16 residues. Trimming stripped 1 base from V and 3 bases from J, with 12 bases between. The chain's CDR3 is CASSQGAGTDTGELFF. For the CDR3, the DNA is TGCGCCAGCAGCCAAGGAGCAGGGACGGACACCGGGGAGCTGTTTTTT.

The rearrangement links TRBV3-1 to TRBJ2-2, with 15 positions matching TRBD2. CDR3 length: 18 residues. V was pared by 3 bases and J by 1 base, with 3 bases of the junction left unmatched. Germline V lookup: CDR1 LGHDT, CDR2 YNNKEL (reference sequence). The CDR3 is CASSHWTSGRVNTGELFF. DNA for the CDR3: TGTGCCAGCAGCCACTGGACTAGCGGGAGGGTGAACACCGGGGAGCTGTTTTTT.

This clonotype has only a few counts. The chain recombines TRBV10-3 with TRBJ1-2, with D perhaps matching TRBD1 (6 bases). The CDR3 runs to 11 residues. Germline CDR1 and CDR2: ENHRY and SYGVKD. The V and J ends lost 5 bases and 8 bases respectively, with 9 bases between them. The CDR3 here is CAISNREGYTF. DNA for the CDR3: TGTGCCATCAGTAACAGGGAGGGCTACACCTTC.

This chain joins TRBV7-2 and TRBJ2-4; 11 bases line up with TRBD1. Germline V gives CDR1 SGHTA, CDR2 FQGNSA. CDR3 length: 15 residues. Trimming at V came to 5 bases and at J to 11 bases, leaving 11 bases not matched to a gene. CDR3: CASSTGQGAKSVQYF. CDR3 coding DNA: TGTGCCAGCAGCACAGGACAGGGGGCGAAGTCGGTTCAGTACTTC.

There are a few counts of this clonotype. The J gene is TRBJ2-7, the V gene TRBV4-3; 11 bases fit TRBD2. Per germline, CDR1 LGHNA and CDR2 YSLEER. V trimming: 1 base; J trimming: 3 bases; junction bases outside the gene matches: 5. The CDR3 length is 16 residues. The CDR3, as DNA: TGCGCCAGCAGCCAAGTTCTAGCGGGGGGCTTCTACGAGCAGTACTTC. Translation: CASSQVLAGGFYEQYF.

The V gene is TRBV12-5, the J gene TRBJ2-1; 7 bases match TRBD1. Unmatched junction bases numbered 16, after V lost 4 bases and J lost 7 bases. From germline, CDR1 is LGHNT and CDR2 FRNRAP. CDR3 length: 17 residues. The CDR3 is CASGSQLQGFSWNEQFF. CDR3 nucleotides: TGTGCTAGTGGTTCCCAATTACAGGGGTTCTCGTGGAATGAGCAGTTCTTC. The full variable domain, its missing parts supplied by reference TRBV12-5 and TRBJ2-1, is DARVTQTPRHKVTEMGQEVTMRCQPILGHNTVFWYRQTMMQGLELLAYFRNRAPLDDSGMPKDRFSAEMPDATLATLKIQPSEPRDSAVYFCASGSQLQGFSWNEQFFGPGTRLTVL.